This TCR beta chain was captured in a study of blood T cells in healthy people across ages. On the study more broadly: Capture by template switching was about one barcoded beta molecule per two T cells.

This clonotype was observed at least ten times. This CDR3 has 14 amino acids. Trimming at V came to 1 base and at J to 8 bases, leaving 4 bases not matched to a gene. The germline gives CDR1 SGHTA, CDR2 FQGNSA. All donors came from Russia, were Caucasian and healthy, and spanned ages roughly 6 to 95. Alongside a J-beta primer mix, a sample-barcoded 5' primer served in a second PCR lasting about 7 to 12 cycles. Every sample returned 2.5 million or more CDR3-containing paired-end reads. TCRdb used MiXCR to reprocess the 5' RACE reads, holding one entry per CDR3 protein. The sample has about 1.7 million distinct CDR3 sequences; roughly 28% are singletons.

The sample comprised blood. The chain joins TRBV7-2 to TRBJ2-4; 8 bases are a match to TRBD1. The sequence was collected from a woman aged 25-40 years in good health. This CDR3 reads CASSLGQGRHIQYF. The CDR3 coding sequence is TGTGCCAGCAGCTTAGGACAGGGGAGGCACATTCAGTACTTC.